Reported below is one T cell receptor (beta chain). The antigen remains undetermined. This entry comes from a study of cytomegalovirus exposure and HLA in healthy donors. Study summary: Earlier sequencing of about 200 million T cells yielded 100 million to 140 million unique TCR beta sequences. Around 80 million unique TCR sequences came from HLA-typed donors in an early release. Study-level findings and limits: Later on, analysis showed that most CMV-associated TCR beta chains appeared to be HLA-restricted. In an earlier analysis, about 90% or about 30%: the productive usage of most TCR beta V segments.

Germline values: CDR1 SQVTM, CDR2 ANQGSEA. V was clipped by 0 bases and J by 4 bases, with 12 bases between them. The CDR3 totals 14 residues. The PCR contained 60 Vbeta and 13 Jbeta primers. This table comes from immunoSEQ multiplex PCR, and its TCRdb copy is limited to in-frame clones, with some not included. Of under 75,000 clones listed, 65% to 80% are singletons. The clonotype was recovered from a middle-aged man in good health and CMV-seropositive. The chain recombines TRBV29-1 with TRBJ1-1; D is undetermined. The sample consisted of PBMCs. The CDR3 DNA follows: TGCAGCGTTGAAGATCTAGCTGTGGGCACTGAAGCTTTCTTT. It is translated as CSVEDLAVGTEAFF.